The 21 T cell receptor beta chains listed next were all sequenced from one sample in a study of patients and donors after allogeneic stem cell transplantation. TCRdb re-called the RT-PCR reads with MiXCR, one entry per CDR3 protein. This repertoire shows 390,000 or so distinct CDR3 sequences, around 16% found once; its top ten account for 7.2%. Input material: blood, either unsorted or a sorted T cell fraction (not recorded which). Receptors originate from a human donor who was either an allogeneic HSCT recipient or a stem cell or donor lymphocyte infusion donor (not recorded which). It is not recorded whose cells these are; they may come from a transplant donor.

The J gene is TRBJ1-2, the V gene TRBV21-1; the D call of TRBD1 is as the table states it, not checked on the DNA. TRBV21-1 is given as a pseudogene. The CDR3 has 14 amino acids. CDR3 loop: CASTLLDRRYGYTF. The DNA for the CDR3 is TGTGCCAGCACCCTCCTGGACAGACGATATGGCTACACCTTC.

The gene calls are TRBV4-3 and TRBJ2-1; 8 nucleotides agree with TRBD1. Germline assignment: CDR1 LGHNA and CDR2 YSLEER. The CDR3 extends over 13 amino acids. V shed 2 bases and J 12 bases; nucleotides not matched to a gene: 6. In DNA form, the CDR3 reads TGCGCCAGCAGCCAATGGGTTGGGACAGGGCAGTTCTTC. This sequence encodes CASSQWVGTGQFF.

The CDR3 nucleotides read TGTGCCAGCACCGATAGCGGGATCTTGTCCGAGCAGTACTTC. Encoded protein: CASTDSGILSEQYF. The chain employs TRBV2 and TRBJ2-7; 8 bases are a match to TRBD2. CDR1 and CDR2 (germline): SNHLY, FYNNEI. The junction had 11 bases not matched to a gene; V was cut back by 7 bases and J by 6 bases. CDR3 size: 14 residues.

This clonotype came up a few times. The rearrangement joins TRBV7-2 to TRBJ1-1; the match to TRBD1 covers 7 bases. J was trimmed by 2 bases and V by 1 base; bases with no gene match: 4. Germline lookup yields CDR1 SGHTA and CDR2 FQGNSA. CDR3 length: 15 amino acids. The CDR3 loop reads CASSLGQGINTEAFF. The CDR3 DNA is TGTGCCAGCAGCTTAGGACAGGGCATAAACACTGAAGCTTTCTTT.

This clonotype was seen only a few times. This rearrangement joins TRBV7-6 to TRBJ2-7; D unresolved. Trimming stripped 3 bases from V and 0 bases from J, with 6 bases between. Germline CDR1 SGHVS, CDR2 FNYEAQ. The CDR3 is 13 residues long. As DNA, the CDR3 is TGTGCCAGCAGCTTGAAGAGCTCCTACGAGCAGTACTTC. Translating it yields CASSLKSSYEQYF.

This clonotype was observed at least ten times. The rearrangement uses TRBV9 and TRBJ2-1; the D gene could be TRBD1 or TRBD2 (5 bases each). V gave up 5 bases and J gave up 8 bases, with 8 bases separating them. The germline gives CDR1 SGDLS, CDR2 YYNGEE. This CDR3 comprises 11 residues. The CDR3 DNA reads TGTGCCAGCAGGAGGGGTGATGAGCAGTTCTTC. It encodes CASRRGDEQFF.

CDR3 amino acids: CASKRASTDTQYF. The CDR3 nucleotides are TGTGCCAGCAAACGGGCCAGCACAGATACGCAGTATTTT. The genes are TRBV6-1 and TRBJ2-3; no firm D call. V was shortened by 7 bases and J by 0 bases, with 8 bases between the two germline ends. Germline assignment: CDR1 MNHNS and CDR2 SASEGT. The CDR3 length is 13 residues.

The sample holds a few counts of this clonotype. This chain connects TRBV12-5 to TRBJ2-1; 8 nucleotides line up with TRBD2. Germline values: CDR1 LGHNT, CDR2 FRNRAP. Trimming took 1 base from V and 2 from J; bases not matched to a gene: 4. The CDR3 spans 16 residues. The CDR3, as DNA: TGTGCTAGTGGTTTGGGGCGGACTAGCACCTACAATGAGCAGTTCTTC. Translation: CASGLGRTSTYNEQFF.

In its sample, this clonotype was seen a few times. V and J are TRBV12-3 or TRBV12-4 and TRBJ1-6; D is perhaps TRBD1 (6 bases). Trimming took 5 bases from V and 10 from J, leaving 12 bases between them. This CDR3 is 13 amino acids long. As DNA, the CDR3 is TGTGCCAGCAGTCTAAGGGGGAAGTCACCCCTCCACTTT. It is translated as CASSLRGKSPLHF.

The gene calls are TRBV20-1 and TRBJ2-3; perhaps TRBD1 as D (6 bases). CDR1 DFQATT and CDR2 SNEGSKA come from the germline V gene (reference sequence). The CDR3 is 15 residues long. Trimming removed 3 bases from V and 2 bases from J, with 15 bases in between. CDR3 sequence (DNA): TGCAGTGCTAGTCTCCAGGGACAACCCACAGATACGCAGTATTTT. As protein: CSASLQGQPTDTQYF.

The chain combines TRBV11-2 with TRBJ1-2; 7 bases align to TRBD1. Germline lookup yields CDR1 SGHAT and CDR2 FQNNGV. The CDR3 has 16 residues. Trimming cost V 4 bases and J 4 bases; bases outside gene matches: 12. The CDR3 DNA is TGTGCCAGCAGCTGGGCCGACAGGGAGGAATTCTATGGCTACACCTTC. It is translated as CASSWADREEFYGYTF. Based on the CDR3 plus reference TRBV11-2 and TRBJ1-2, the full variable domain is EAGVAQSPRYKIIEKRQSVAFWCNPISGHATLYWYQQILGQGPKLLIQFQNNGVVDDSQLPKDRFSAERLKGVDSTLKIQPAKLEDSAVYLCASSWADREEFYGYTFGSGTRLTVV.

CDR3 DNA sequence: TGTGCCAGCAGCCCAACAGGGCCGGGTGAAAAACTGTTTTTT. It codes for CASSPTGPGEKLFF. The genes are TRBV11-2 and TRBJ1-4; the D gene is possibly TRBD1 (6 bases). The CDR3 consists of 14 residues. Germline V lookup: CDR1 SGHAT, CDR2 FQNNGV. Trimming stripped 5 bases from V and 7 bases from J, with 14 bases between.

The chain recombines TRBV2 with TRBJ2-7; TRBD2 matches 7 bases. The CDR3 has 16 amino acids. Trimming at V came to 3 bases and at J to 2 bases, leaving 10 bases not matched to a gene. The germline V gene has CDR1 SNHLY and CDR2 FYNNEI. In DNA form, the CDR3 reads TGTGCCAGCAGTGAGCAAGGAGCGGGATTCCCCTACGAGCAGTACTTC. Its protein is CASSEQGAGFPYEQYF.

In its sample, this clonotype was seen a few times. The V and J genes are TRBV12-3 or TRBV12-4 and TRBJ2-7; 12 nucleotides match TRBD1. This CDR3 comprises 15 residues. The junction had 11 bases not matched to a gene; V was cut back by 7 bases and J by 7 bases. As DNA, the CDR3 is TGTGCCAGCACCAAACAGGGACAGGGGGCGGGAGAGCAGTACTTC. This codes for CASTKQGQGAGEQYF.

The genes are TRBV5-1 and TRBJ2-7, with 10 positions matching TRBD2. This CDR3 comprises 16 residues. Looked up from germline, CDR1 is SGHRS and CDR2 is YFSETQ. The V segment lost 4 bases and the J segment 2 bases; nucleotides outside the gene matches: 9. This CDR3 reads CASSRSSGSRPYEQYF. For the CDR3, the DNA is TGCGCCAGCAGCCGGTCTAGCGGGAGTAGGCCCTACGAGCAGTACTTC.

In this sample, this clonotype turned up a few times. The rearrangement joins TRBV9 to TRBJ2-1; unclear D gene. Germline V lookup: CDR1 SGDLS, CDR2 YYNGEE. Trimming stripped 0 bases from V and 0 bases from J, with 7 bases between. The CDR3 contains 15 residues. CDR3 region: CASSVDLSSYNEQFF. The CDR3 DNA is TGTGCCAGCAGCGTAGACTTAAGCTCCTACAATGAGCAGTTCTTC.

The table lists this clonotype with many counts. The V call is TRBV12-3 or TRBV12-4, the J call TRBJ2-1; D not certain. The germline V and J ends were trimmed by 4 bases and 7 bases, with 8 bases remaining between them. There are 12 residues in the CDR3. The DNA for the CDR3 is TGTGCCAGCAGTTACCCTCCGAATGAGCAGTTCTTC. Its protein product is CASSYPPNEQFF.

The chain couples TRBV20-1 to TRBJ2-5; D is unclear. The V end was cut by 6 bases, the J end by 5 bases, with 19 bases between. The CDR3 is 14 amino acids. The germline V gene encodes CDR1 DFQATT and CDR2 SNEGSKA (reference sequence). This CDR3 is CSAHLRAVGETQYF. In DNA form, the CDR3 reads TGCAGTGCCCACCTCCGGGCCGTAGGGGAGACCCAGTACTTC.

This chain uses TRBV9 with TRBJ2-3, with 7 bases identical to TRBD2. The CDR3 sequence is 18 residues long. CDR1 and CDR2 (germline): SGDLS, YYNGEE. With V trimmed by 2 bases and J by 0 bases, 12 bases remained unmatched. CDR3 residues: CASSVGTSAGTSTDTQYF. CDR3 DNA sequence: TGTGCCAGCAGCGTGGGAACTAGCGCCGGAACTAGCACAGATACGCAGTATTTT. Using reference TRBV9 and TRBJ2-3 for the parts outside the CDR3, the full variable domain is DSGVTQTPKHLITATGQRVTLRCSPRSGDLSVYWYQQSLDQGLQFLIQYYNGEERAKGNILERFSAQQFPDLHSELNLSSLELGDSALYFCASSVGTSAGTSTDTQYFGPGTRLTVL.

The gene calls are TRBV19 and TRBJ1-5; TRBD1 aligns across 8 bases. The germline V gene has CDR1 LNHDA and CDR2 SQIVND (reference sequence). There are 16 residues in the CDR3. V lost 7 bases to trimming and J lost 3 bases; unmatched junction nucleotides: 11. CDR3 nucleotide sequence: TGTGCCAGTACCGTCGTAGGGACAGGCTACAATCAGCCCCAGCATTTT. Translating it yields CASTVVGTGYNQPQHF.

This clonotype was counted only a few times. CDR3 sequence reads: CASSSRTSGGQETQYF. CDR3 sequence (DNA): TGTGCCAGCAGTTCCCGGACTAGCGGGGGGCAAGAGACCCAGTACTTC. The rearrangement uses TRBV6-5 and TRBJ2-5; 14 bases map to TRBD2. Germline CDR1 and CDR2: MNHEY and SVGAGI. CDR3 length: 16 amino acids. Trimming removed 4 bases from V and 2 bases from J; junction bases left unmatched: 3.